This is a list of T cell receptor beta chains from one sample in a study of PD-1 blockade in classical Hodgkin lymphoma. Measured with immunoSEQ multiplex PCR; TCRdb has only the in-frame clones, and not every one. The sample includes about 63,000 clones, around 90% seen only once; the top ten take under 6%. The specimen was peripheral blood mononuclear cells (PBMCs), collected before the second cycle of nivolumab. All receptors derive from a human donor with classical Hodgkin lymphoma. Each CDR3 is given with its conserved first and last residue. Fields, in order: clone size, D gene, V gene, J gene, CDR3 DNA, CDR3 protein. A D gene is named only where the DNA matches it firmly. Clone size appears in some rows only: once, few, many, or a class for an expanded clone.

clone size: -
D gene: -
V gene: TRBV11-3
J gene: TRBJ1-1
CDR3 DNA: TGTGCCAGCAGCTTAGGGGGGGCTGGCTCTGAAGCTTTCTTT
CDR3 protein: CASSLGGAGSEAFF

clone size: -
D gene: TRBD1
V gene: TRBV5-1
J gene: TRBJ2-5
CDR3 DNA: TGCGCCAGCAGCTTGCAGGCGACAGGGTTTGGAGAGACCCAGTACTTC
CDR3 protein: CASSLQATGFGETQYF

clone size: -
D gene: TRBD1
V gene: TRBV5-4
J gene: TRBJ1-3
CDR3 DNA: TGTGCCAGCAGCGCGCAGGGGGTCTCTGGAAACACCATATATTTT
CDR3 protein: CASSAQGVSGNTIYF

clone size: -
D gene: -
V gene: TRBV21-1
J gene: TRBJ2-2
CDR3 DNA: TGTGCCAGCAGCAAAGTTTCGATTGTACGGGTTGTCACGAACACCGGGGAGCTGTTTTTT
CDR3 protein: CASSKVSIVRVVTNTGELFF

clone size: -
D gene: -
V gene: TRBV12-5
J gene: TRBJ1-5
CDR3 DNA: TGTGCTAGTGGTTTGACCACAGACCCTTATAGCAATCAGCCCCAGCATTTT
CDR3 protein: CASGLTTDPYSNQPQHF

clone size: -
D gene: TRBD1
V gene: TRBV19
J gene: TRBJ2-5
CDR3 DNA: TGTGCCAGTAGCCAGGGGGCGAAAGAGACCCAGTACTTC
CDR3 protein: CASSQGAKETQYF

clone size: -
D gene: TRBD1
V gene: TRBV5-1
J gene: TRBJ2-7
CDR3 DNA: TGCGCCAGCAGCTTGGGCGACAGGGGTACCTACGAGCAGTACTTC
CDR3 protein: CASSLGDRGTYEQYF

clone size: -
D gene: -
V gene: TRBV30
J gene: TRBJ2-2
CDR3 DNA: TGTGCCTGGAGTGAGGGGTTTGGCACCGGGGAGCTGTTTTTT
CDR3 protein: CAWSEGFGTGELFF

clone size: few
D gene: -
V gene: TRBV6-5
J gene: TRBJ2-1
CDR3 DNA: TGTGCCAGCAGTCCCTTGTTAGGGGCCTACAATGAGCAGTTCTTC
CDR3 protein: CASSPLLGAYNEQFF

clone size: -
D gene: TRBD1
V gene: TRBV12-5
J gene: TRBJ2-1
CDR3 DNA: TGTGCTAGTGGTCCCAGACAGGGTTTATACAATGAGCAGTTCTTC
CDR3 protein: CASGPRQGLYNEQFF

clone size: -
D gene: -
V gene: TRBV28
J gene: TRBJ2-1
CDR3 DNA: TGTGCCAGCGGACCCACCCAGCAGTTCTTC
CDR3 protein: CASGPTQQFF

clone size: -
D gene: -
V gene: TRBV7-3
J gene: TRBJ2-2
CDR3 DNA: TGTGCCAGCAGCGGGTTGAACGGGGAGCTGTTTTTT
CDR3 protein: CASSGLNGELFF

clone size: -
D gene: -
V gene: TRBV5-5
J gene: TRBJ2-6
CDR3 DNA: TGTGCCAGCAGTAGACAGGTGGCAGGGGCCAACGTCCTGACTTTC
CDR3 protein: CASSRQVAGANVLTF

clone size: -
D gene: -
V gene: TRBV5-1
J gene: TRBJ2-2
CDR3 DNA: TGCGCCAGCAGCTTGGACAGGGTAGGGACCGGGGAGCTGTTTTTT
CDR3 protein: CASSLDRVGTGELFF

clone size: -
D gene: TRBD2
V gene: TRBV6-5
J gene: TRBJ2-7
CDR3 DNA: TGTGCCAGCAGGGACTTAGCGGGGAAGACCTACGAGCAGTACTTC
CDR3 protein: CASRDLAGKTYEQYF

clone size: -
D gene: -
V gene: TRBV5-1
J gene: TRBJ1-1
CDR3 DNA: TGCGCCAGCAGCTTGGGAGTCTTGAACACTGAAGCTTTCTTT
CDR3 protein: CASSLGVLNTEAFF